These 19 T cell receptor beta chains originate from one sample sequenced in a study of blood T cell repertoires in COVID-19. Clones were read by immunoSEQ multiplex PCR, and TCRdb kept only the in-frame ones, dropping some. The data contain roughly 140,000 clones, more than 65% of them singletons. Material for sequencing was peripheral blood. These receptors originate from a woman between 50 and 59 years old in a cohort sampled during active or convalescent COVID-19.

The chain couples TRBV5-1 to TRBJ1-1; 11 bases agree with TRBD1. Germline values: CDR1 SGHRS, CDR2 YFSETQ. The CDR3 sequence is 20 residues long. The trim removed 0 bases at V and 1 base at J, leaving 14 bases unmatched. The CDR3 DNA sequence: TGCGCCAGCAGCTTGGGAGGACAGGGGGCCGGGGCTTTCAGGAACACTGAAGCTTTCTTT. This codes for CASSLGGQGAGAFRNTEAFF.

This rearrangement joins TRBV5-1 to TRBJ1-1; 10 nucleotides line up with TRBD1. Germline values: CDR1 SGHRS, CDR2 YFSETQ. The CDR3 has 15 amino acids. V shed 4 bases and J 0 bases; nucleotides not matched to a gene: 3. The CDR3 is CASSGGTGVNTEAFF. The CDR3 region has the DNA TGCGCCAGCAGCGGCGGGACAGGGGTGAACACTGAAGCTTTCTTT.

This sequence joins TRBV5-6 and TRBJ1-6; 9 bases agree with TRBD1. With V trimmed by 2 bases and J by 9 bases, 3 bases remained unmatched. Germline-derived CDR1 and CDR2 are SGHDT and YYEEEE. The CDR3 runs to 14 residues. The CDR3: CASSFRDRASPLHF. The CDR3 nucleotides read TGTGCCAGCAGCTTCCGGGACAGGGCTTCACCCCTCCACTTT.

The chain has TRBV18 and TRBJ2-7, with TRBD1 identical over 9 bases. Germline V gene lookup returns CDR1 KGHSH and CDR2 LQKENI. The CDR3 has 14 residues. The trim removed 2 bases at V and 5 bases at J, leaving 4 bases unmatched. The CDR3, as DNA: TGTGCCAGCTCACCAGGACAGGGGTTCCACGAGCAGTACTTC. This codes for CASSPGQGFHEQYF.

J is TRBJ1-2 and V is TRBV3-1 (or the pseudogene TRBV3-2); 9 positions match TRBD1. Germline V gene data show CDR1 as LGHDT and CDR2 as YNNKEL (reference sequence). There are 13 residues in the CDR3. The V gene end was trimmed by 4 bases and the J gene end by 5 bases; junction bases not matched to a gene: 2. CDR3 residues: CASSPGTGYGYTF. The CDR3 bases are TGTGCCAGCAGCCCAGGGACAGGGTATGGCTACACCTTC.

The chain employs TRBV6-5 and TRBJ1-3; no reliable D call. This CDR3 comprises 13 residues. Germline assignment: CDR1 MNHEY and CDR2 SVGAGI. The V and J ends lost 6 bases and 4 bases respectively, with 10 bases between them. CDR3 protein: CASSEATGNTIYF. The CDR3 nucleotides are TGTGCCAGCAGCGAGGCAACCGGAAACACCATATATTTT.

The chain recombines TRBV12-3 or TRBV12-4 with TRBJ1-2, with D perhaps TRBD1 (5 bases). The CDR3 runs 13 residues. V was pared by 6 bases and J by 7 bases, with 15 bases between. The CDR3 nucleotides read TGTGCCAGCAGCTTCGCCGCCAGGGCTGGCTACACCTTC. This gives the protein CASSFAARAGYTF.

This sequence joins TRBV3-1 (or the pseudogene TRBV3-2) and TRBJ2-4; 10 bases are a match to TRBD1. V trimming: 2 bases; J trimming: 7 bases; junction bases outside the gene matches: 2. The length of the CDR3 is 14 residues. The germline CDR1 and CDR2 sequences are LGHDT and YNNKEL (reference sequence). CDR3 sequence reads: CASSQRGQGNIQYF. CDR3 nucleotide sequence: TGTGCCAGCAGCCAAAGGGGACAGGGGAACATTCAGTACTTC.

The CDR3, as DNA: TGTGCCAGCTCACCGCGGCTAGCAACCGTCACAGATACGCAGTATTTT. Its translation: CASSPRLATVTDTQYF. The chain couples TRBV18 to TRBJ2-3; a weak D match, TRBD2 (5 bases). The germline V gene has CDR1 KGHSH and CDR2 LQKENI. This CDR3 contains 16 residues. The V end lost 3 bases, the J end lost 2 bases, and 15 bases lay between the germline ends.

The chain joins TRBV4-3 to TRBJ1-2, with 8 bases matching TRBD1. CDR1 is LGHNA and CDR2 is YSLEER in the germline V gene. The CDR3 is made up of 12 amino acids. The ends lost 5 bases at V and 8 bases at J; junction bases unmatched: 4. The CDR3 bases are TGCGCCAGCAGCGACCGGGACAGGGGCTACACCTTC. Translating it yields CASSDRDRGYTF.

The rearrangement links TRBV21-1 to TRBJ1-6; TRBD1 reflects the table's D call only, with no check against the DNA. TRBV21-1 is a pseudogene locus. The CDR3 extends over 15 amino acids. CDR3 protein: CASSDRQGLNSPLHF. The CDR3, as DNA: TGTGCCAGCAGCGACAGACAGGGACTGAATTCACCCCTCCACTTT.

This clone was picked up a small number of times. The chain employs TRBV14 and TRBJ2-2; 7 positions match TRBD2. This CDR3 is built from 16 residues. CDR1 is SGHDN and CDR2 is FVKESK in the germline V gene. Germline trimming cut 0 bases from V and 6 bases from J; bases unmatched to any gene: 7. CDR3 in DNA: TGTGCCAGCAGCCAAGACCGTCCAGGGAGGGCCGGGGAGCTGTTTTTT. Its protein product is CASSQDRPGRAGELFF.

The chain employs TRBV5-1 and TRBJ1-3; D uncertain. CDR1 SGHRS and CDR2 YFSETQ come from the germline V gene. The CDR3 totals 14 residues. Trimming shortened V by 5 bases and J by 4 bases, and 13 bases separated the two germline ends. The CDR3, as DNA: TGCGCCAGCAGGTCAGGAGCGGCGGGAAACACCATATATTTT. Protein sequence: CASRSGAAGNTIYF.

The CDR3: CATSRKDRGDTEAFF. The CDR3 nucleotides are TGTGCCACCAGCAGAAAGGACAGGGGTGACACTGAAGCTTTCTTT. The chain joins TRBV15 to TRBJ1-1; 9 bases line up with TRBD1. Looked up from germline, CDR1 is LNHNV and CDR2 is YYDKDF (reference sequence). V dropped 2 bases and J dropped 3; count of bases not matched to a gene: 4. CDR3 size: 15 residues.

Written as DNA, the CDR3 is TGTGCCAGCAGCTTAACGACAGCTGATTACACTGAAGCTTTCTTT. It codes for CASSLTTADYTEAFF. This chain joins TRBV7-2 and TRBJ1-1; TRBD1 is a possible D gene (5 bases). The CDR3 runs to 15 residues. The V and J ends lost 2 bases and 3 bases respectively, with 13 bases between them. Per germline, CDR1 SGHTA and CDR2 FQGNSA.

This CDR3 is CASSPGTYNEQFF. CDR3 bases: TGCGCCAGCAGCCCCGGGACCTACAATGAGCAGTTCTTC. The rearrangement joins TRBV5-1 to TRBJ2-1, with D maybe TRBD2 (5 bases). In germline, CDR1 is SGHRS, CDR2 YFSETQ. V lost 4 bases and J 2 bases, leaving 7 bases between the germline ends. CDR3 length: 13 residues.

The chain carries TRBV7-3 and TRBJ2-3; the match to TRBD2 covers 10 bases. CDR1 SGHTA and CDR2 FQGTGA come from the germline V gene. V lost 6 bases to trimming and J lost 5 bases; unmatched junction nucleotides: 11. This CDR3 comprises 16 residues. Here the CDR3 DNA reads TGTGCCAGCAGTGATGGAGCGGGGGGGCCTGTAGATACGCAGTATTTT. Translated: CASSDGAGGPVDTQYF.

This clone was counted a few times. The chain links TRBV5-5 to TRBJ1-4; 11 bases map to TRBD1. The CDR3 has 16 amino acids. Per the germline V gene, CDR1 is SGHKS and CDR2 is YYEKEE (reference sequence). V gave up 0 bases and J gave up 7 bases; unmatched junction bases: 5. CDR3 sequence (DNA): TGTGCCAGCAGCTTGGCCGGGGGGACAGGGGGTGAAAAACTGTTTTTT. Translated, it gives CASSLAGGTGGEKLFF. Full variable domain (outside the CDR3, taken from reference TRBV5-5 and TRBJ1-4): DAGVTQSPTHLIKTRGQQVTLRCSPISGHKSVSWYQQVLGQGPQFIFQYYEKEERGRGNFPDRFSARQFPNYSSELNVNALLLGDSALYLCASSLAGGTGGEKLFFGSGTQLSVL.

This sequence joins TRBV6-6 and TRBJ2-7; possibly TRBD2 for D (5 bases). The CDR3 contains 14 residues. Trimming took 2 bases from V and 5 from J, leaving 13 bases between them. Germline V gives CDR1 MNHNY, CDR2 SVGAGI (reference sequence). DNA for the CDR3: TGTGCCAGCAGTTACACTCTAGCTCGCGACGAGCAGTACTTC. Translating gives CASSYTLARDEQYF.